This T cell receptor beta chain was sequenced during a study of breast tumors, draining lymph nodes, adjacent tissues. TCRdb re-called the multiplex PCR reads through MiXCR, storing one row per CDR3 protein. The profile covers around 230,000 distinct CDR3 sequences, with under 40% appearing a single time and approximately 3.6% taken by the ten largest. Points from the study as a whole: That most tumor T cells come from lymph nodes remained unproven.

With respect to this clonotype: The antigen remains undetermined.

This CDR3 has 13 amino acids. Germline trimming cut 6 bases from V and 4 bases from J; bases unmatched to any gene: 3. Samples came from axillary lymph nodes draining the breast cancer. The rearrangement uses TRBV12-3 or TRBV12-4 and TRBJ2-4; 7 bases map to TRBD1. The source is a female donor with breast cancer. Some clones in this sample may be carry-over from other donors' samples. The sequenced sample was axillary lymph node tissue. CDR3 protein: CASRTRGKNIQYF. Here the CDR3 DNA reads TGTGCCAGCAGGACCAGGGGGAAAAACATTCAGTACTTC.